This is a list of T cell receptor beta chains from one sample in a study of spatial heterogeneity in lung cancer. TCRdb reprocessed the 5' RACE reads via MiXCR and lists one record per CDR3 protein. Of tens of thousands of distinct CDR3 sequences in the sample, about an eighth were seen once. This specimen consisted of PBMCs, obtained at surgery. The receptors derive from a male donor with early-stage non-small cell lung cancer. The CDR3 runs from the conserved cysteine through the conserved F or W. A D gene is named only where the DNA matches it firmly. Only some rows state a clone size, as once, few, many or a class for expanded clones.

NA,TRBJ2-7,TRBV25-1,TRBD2,TGTGCCAGCAGTGAATACCTAGCGGGAGCATCCTACGAGCAGTACTTC,CASSEYLAGASYEQYF
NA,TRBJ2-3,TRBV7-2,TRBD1,TGTGCCAGCAGCTTAGAGAACAGGGGGACAGATACGCAGTATTTT,CASSLENRGTDTQYF
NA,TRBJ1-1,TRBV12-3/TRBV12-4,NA,TGTGCCAGCAGCTTTATGGGAGGGGGAACTGAAGCTTTCTTT,CASSFMGGGTEAFF
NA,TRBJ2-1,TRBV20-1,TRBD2,TGCAGTGGTGAGCGGGAGGCGGGGAATGAGCAGTTCTTC,CSGEREAGNEQFF
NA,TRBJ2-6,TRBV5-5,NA,TGTGCCAGCAGCTCCGGACACTCCTCTGGGGCCAACGTCCTGACTTTC,CASSSGHSSGANVLTF
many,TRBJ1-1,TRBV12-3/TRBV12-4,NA,TGTGCCAGCAGTTCAGCTCGGGACACGCGGAACACTGAAGCTTTCTTT,CASSSARDTRNTEAFF
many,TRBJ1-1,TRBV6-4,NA,TGTGCCAGCAGCACGACAGGGAACACTGAAGCTTTCTTT,CASSTTGNTEAFF
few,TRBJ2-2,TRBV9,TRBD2,TGTGCCAGCAGCGTCCTCTCCTCGGGACTAAACACCGGGGAGCTGTTTTTT,CASSVLSSGLNTGELFF
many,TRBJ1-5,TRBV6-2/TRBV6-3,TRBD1,TGTGCCAGCAGTTACTCTTTGGGACAGGGCCCCAATCAGCCCCAGCATTTT,CASSYSLGQGPNQPQHF
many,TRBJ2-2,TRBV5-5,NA,TGTGCCAGCAGCCCGCCGGGGCGGGTGAACACCGGGGAGCTGTTTTTT,CASSPPGRVNTGELFF
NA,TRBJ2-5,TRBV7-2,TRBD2,TGTGCCAGCAGCTTAGTCCGGGGGGGAGAGACCCAGTACTTC,CASSLVRGGETQYF
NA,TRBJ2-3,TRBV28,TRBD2,TGTGCCAGCAGTCCCGGGACTAGCGGGATCACAGATACGCAGTATTTT,CASSPGTSGITDTQYF
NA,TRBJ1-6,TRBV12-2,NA,TGTGCAAGTCGCTTGCAGGAGCCCTTCTATAATTCACCCCTCCACTTT,CASRLQEPFYNSPLHF
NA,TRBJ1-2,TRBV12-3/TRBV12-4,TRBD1,TGTGCCAGCAGTCCAACAGGGGTAAAATTAGAGGGCTACACCTTC,CASSPTGVKLEGYTF
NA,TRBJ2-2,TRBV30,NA,TGTGCCTGGACCCGGACGGTCACCGGGGAGCTGTTTTTT,CAWTRTVTGELFF
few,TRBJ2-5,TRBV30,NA,TGTGCCTGGTCCGGACAGAACCAAGAGACCCAGTACTTC,CAWSGQNQETQYF
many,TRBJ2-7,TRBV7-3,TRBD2,TGTGCCAGCAGCTCCTTAGCGGGAGGAGGTGAGCAGTACTTC,CASSSLAGGGEQYF
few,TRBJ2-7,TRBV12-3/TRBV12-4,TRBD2,TGTGCCAGCAGGGACGGGACTAGCAGCGAGCAGTACTTC,CASRDGTSSEQYF
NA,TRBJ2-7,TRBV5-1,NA,TGCGCCAGCAGCTTGGAGAGCCACGAGCAGTACTTC,CASSLESHEQYF
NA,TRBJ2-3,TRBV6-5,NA,TGTGCCAGCAGTTACTCTGGTCTAGCGACAGATACGCAGTATTTT,CASSYSGLATDTQYF
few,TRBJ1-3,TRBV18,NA,TGTGCCAGCTCACCACAACCCCTCTCTGGAAACACCATATATTTT,CASSPQPLSGNTIYF
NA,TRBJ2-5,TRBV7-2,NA,TGTGCCAGCAGCTTAGCCAACCAGTACCAAGAGACCCAGTACTTC,CASSLANQYQETQYF
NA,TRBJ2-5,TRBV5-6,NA,TGTGCCAGCAGACCCCTCGGGTATTCCCAAGAGACCCAGTACTTC,CASRPLGYSQETQYF
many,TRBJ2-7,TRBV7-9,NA,TGTGCCAGCAGCGGCCAGACTGGGCTCCACTACGAGCAGTACTTC,CASSGQTGLHYEQYF
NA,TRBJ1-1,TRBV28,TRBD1,TGTGCCAGCACCTTCAAACAGGGGGGCACTGAAGCTTTCTTT,CASTFKQGGTEAFF
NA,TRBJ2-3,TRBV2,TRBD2,TGTGCCAGCAGTGCGCGGGAGACAGATACGCAGTATTTT,CASSARETDTQYF
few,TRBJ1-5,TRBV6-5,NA,TGTGCCAGCAGTTACGAACCCCCCAACAGCAATCAGCCCCAGCATTTT,CASSYEPPNSNQPQHF
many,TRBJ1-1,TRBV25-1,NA,TGTGCCAGCAGTGAATTCAGTTCGGGGGTTCGGAATGAAGCTTTCTTT,CASSEFSSGVRNEAFF
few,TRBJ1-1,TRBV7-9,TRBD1,TGTGCCAGCAGCTTAGGTGGGACAGCCTATGAAGCTTTCTTT,CASSLGGTAYEAFF
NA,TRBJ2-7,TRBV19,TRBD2,TGTGCCAGTAGCGTATCGGGGGGGACTACCTACGAGCAGTACTTC,CASSVSGGTTYEQYF
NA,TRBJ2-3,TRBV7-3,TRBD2,TGTGCCAGCAGCTCCCAAGGTGGAGCGGGAAGGGCTACGCAGTATTTT,CASSSQGGAGRATQYF
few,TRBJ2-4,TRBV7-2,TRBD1,TGTGCCAGCAGTTTGGACAGGAGTTTGTACTTC,CASSLDRSLYF
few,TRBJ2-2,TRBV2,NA,TGTGCCAGCAGTAGAGACAGTCTCCGTAACACCGGGGAGCTGTTTTTT,CASSRDSLRNTGELFF
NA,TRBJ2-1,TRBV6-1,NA,TGTGCCAGCAGTCCGGGGGTTATTTACAATGAGCAGTTCTTC,CASSPGVIYNEQFF
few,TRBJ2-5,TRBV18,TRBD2,TGTGCCAGCTCACCACTGCCTAGCGGGGCTCAAGAGACCCAGTACTTC,CASSPLPSGAQETQYF
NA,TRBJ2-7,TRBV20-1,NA,TGCAGTGCCCGGAACTACGAGCAGTACTTC,CSARNYEQYF
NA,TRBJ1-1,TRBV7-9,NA,TGTGCCAGCAGCTTAGCGCTGGGGGCAACTGAAGCTTTCTTT,CASSLALGATEAFF
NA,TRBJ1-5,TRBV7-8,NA,TGTGCCAGCGGCGATAGAGACAGCCGCAATCAGCCCCAGCATTTT,CASGDRDSRNQPQHF
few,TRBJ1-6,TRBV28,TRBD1,TGTGCCAGCAGTCCACGGACAGGGGTGCTACCCCTCCACTTT,CASSPRTGVLPLHF
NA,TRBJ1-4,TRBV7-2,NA,TGTGCCAGCAGCCGGGAGGACTGGGAAAAACTGTTTTTT,CASSREDWEKLFF
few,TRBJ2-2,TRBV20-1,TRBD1,TGCAGTGCTGATCCAGGGACAGGCGCAACCGGGGAGCTGTTTTTT,CSADPGTGATGELFF
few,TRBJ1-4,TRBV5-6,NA,TGTGCCAGCAGCTTGGTGGCGGCCAGCAATGAAAAACTGTTTTTT,CASSLVAASNEKLFF
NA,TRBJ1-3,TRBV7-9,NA,TGTGCCAGCAGCTTAGAACAGGGCTACCGAGACACCATATATTTT,CASSLEQGYRDTIYF
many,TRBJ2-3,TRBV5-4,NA,TGTGCCAGCAGCCTTGAAGGGACCCGTAGCACAGATACGCAGTATTTT,CASSLEGTRSTDTQYF
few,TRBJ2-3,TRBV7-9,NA,TGTGCCAGCAGTAAGGACACAGATACGCAGTATTTT,CASSKDTDTQYF
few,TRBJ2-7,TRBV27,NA,TGTGCCAGCAGTTGGGGCAGCTTCAGCTCCTACGAGCAGTACTTC,CASSWGSFSSYEQYF
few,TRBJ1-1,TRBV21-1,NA,NA,CASSAWGRGSTEAFF
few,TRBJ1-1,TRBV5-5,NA,TGTGCCAGCAGCCCGGCCGCAAACACTGAAGCTTTCTTT,CASSPAANTEAFF
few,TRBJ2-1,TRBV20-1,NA,TGCAGTGCTGGCCGTCGGTCTTTGAGAAATGAGCAGTTCTTC,CSAGRRSLRNEQFF
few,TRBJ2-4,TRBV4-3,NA,TGCGCCAGCAGCAAAAACGCGCTAGCCAAAAACATTCAGTACTTC,CASSKNALAKNIQYF
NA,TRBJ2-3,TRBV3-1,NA,TGTGCCAGCAGCCTCGACGGCGGGGCAACAGATACGCAGTATTTT,CASSLDGGATDTQYF
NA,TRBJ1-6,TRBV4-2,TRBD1,TGTGCCAGCAGCCAACAAATACCGACAGGGGGCGGAAATTCACCCCTCCACTTT,CASSQQIPTGGGNSPLHF